These 8 T cell receptor beta chains were sequenced from one sample in a study of blood T cells in healthy people across ages. Through a sample-barcoded 5' primer and a J-beta primer mix, a second PCR was run for roughly 6 to 11 cycles. TCRdb reprocessed the 5' RACE reads via MiXCR and lists one record per CDR3 protein. The sample carries hundreds of thousands of distinct CDR3 sequences, under 25% recorded once. The sample comprised blood. The receptors shown here come from a man aged 70 or older in good health.

The V and J genes are TRBV20-1 and TRBJ2-3, with D possibly called TRBD1 or TRBD2 (5 bases each). CDR1 is DFQATT and CDR2 is SNEGSKA in the germline V gene (reference sequence). There are 15 residues in the CDR3. Trimming left V 5 bases short and J 0 bases short, with 15 bases between. As DNA, the CDR3 is TGCAGTGCTGAAGAGGGGAGCGGTAGCACAGATACGCAGTATTTT. It specifies CSAEEGSGSTDTQYF.

The chain employs TRBV9 and TRBJ2-1, with 13 bases fitting TRBD2. The J segment lost 9 bases and the V segment lost 3 bases, leaving 9 bases of the junction unmatched. CDR1 and CDR2 (germline): SGDLS, YYNGEE. The CDR3 covers 16 residues. The chain's CDR3 is CASSGITSGRATEQFF. DNA for the CDR3: TGTGCCAGCAGCGGGATAACTAGCGGGAGGGCCACTGAGCAGTTCTTC. Based on the CDR3 plus reference TRBV9 and TRBJ2-1, the full variable domain is DSGVTQTPKHLITATGQRVTLRCSPRSGDLSVYWYQQSLDQGLQFLIQYYNGEERAKGNILERFSAQQFPDLHSELNLSSLELGDSALYFCASSGITSGRATEQFFGPGTRLTVL.

This clonotype has a handful of counts. The chain employs TRBV20-1 and TRBJ2-5, with 10 bases aligning to TRBD2. Judging by the DNA end, TRBJ2-1 fits better; the J call may be wrong. The CDR3 has 13 amino acids. Germline CDR1 and CDR2: DFQATT and SNEGSKA (reference sequence). Written as DNA, the CDR3 is TGCAGTGCTAGTCGGCTAGCGGGAGATGAGCAGTTCTTC. Protein product: CSASRLAGDEQFF.

The rearrangement uses TRBV28 and TRBJ2-1, with a tentative D call TRBD1 (6 bases). Germline lookup yields CDR1 MDHEN and CDR2 SYDVKM. V lost 5 bases to trimming and J lost 2 bases, with 16 bases between them. CDR3 size: 16 residues. The CDR3 DNA sequence: TGTGCCAGCAGTCCATCTGGGGGCTGGGCCTACAATGAGCAGTTCTTC. Translating gives CASSPSGGWAYNEQFF.

The rearrangement uses TRBV28 and TRBJ2-5; 14 nucleotides match TRBD2. The CDR3 totals 17 residues. The V gene's germline CDR1 is MDHEN and CDR2 SYDVKM. V shed 10 bases, J shed 4 bases, and the junction held 14 bases outside the gene matches. The CDR3 protein is CATNRPWTSGRSETQYF. The DNA of the CDR3 is TGTGCCACCAACCGACCCTGGACTAGCGGGAGGTCAGAGACCCAGTACTTC. The complete variable domain, with remaining parts taken from reference TRBV28 and TRBJ2-5, reads DVKVTQSSRYLVKRTGEKVFLECVQDMDHENMFWYRQDPGLGLRLIYFSYDVKMKEKGDIPEGYSVSREKKERFSLILESASTNQTSMYLCATNRPWTSGRSETQYFGPGTRLLVL.

This clonotype was recorded a few times. V is TRBV7-9 and J is TRBJ2-4, with D possibly matching TRBD2 (6 bases). V was trimmed by 5 bases and J by 3 bases, leaving 23 bases between them. CDR1 and CDR2 from the germline V gene are SEHNR and FQNEAQ (reference sequence). The CDR3 spans 18 residues. The chain's CDR3 is CASSNSGTHFGGKNIQYF. CDR3 sequence (DNA): TGTGCCAGCAGCAATAGTGGGACCCACTTCGGGGGCAAAAACATTCAGTACTTC. Combining the CDR3 with reference TRBV7-9 and TRBJ2-4 gives the whole variable domain DTGVSQNPRHKITKRGQNVTFRCDPISEHNRLYWYRQTLGQGPEFLTYFQNEAQLEKSRLLSDRFSAERPKGSFSTLEIQRTEQGDSAMYLCASSNSGTHFGGKNIQYFGAGTRLSVL.

This clonotype showed up just a few times. This sequence joins TRBV20-1 and TRBJ2-5, with a tentative D call TRBD1 (6 bases). The CDR3 covers 15 residues. Germline V CDR1 and CDR2: DFQATT, SNEGSKA (reference sequence). Trimming removed 1 base at V and 1 base at J, with 13 bases between. Written as DNA, the CDR3 is TGCAGTGCTAGAGCCCCAGGGGTAAGCCAAGAGACCCAGTACTTC. Translation gives CSARAPGVSQETQYF.

The chain has TRBV20-1 and TRBJ2-4, with D possibly matching TRBD1 (6 bases). V was shortened by 5 bases and J by 1 base, with 15 bases between the two germline ends. The CDR3 has 15 amino acids. Germline CDR1 reads DFQATT; CDR2 reads SNEGSKA (reference sequence). CDR3 coding DNA: TGCAGTGCTGGGGACAATCAAGGGGCCAAAAACATTCAGTACTTC. Translated: CSAGDNQGAKNIQYF.